This T cell receptor (beta chain) was recorded in a study of shared clonotypes between healthy human individuals. Study details: Researchers drew samples from two women and a few men aged 18 to 49. Study outcomes and limitations: It was expected that sequencing depth would affect clonotype sharing among donors. Few donors restricted represented genetic and exposure-history diversity.

It was approximately 280 ng DNA, around 30,000 T cell genomes, that went into each replicate PCR of unsorted PBMC. Sequenced by immunoSEQ multiplex PCR; TCRdb stores in-frame clones only, minus some. The repertoire includes about 490,000 clones, around 85% of them detected once, and about 13% sits in the top ten. This clone was seen only a few times. Its target is not known. Germline CDR1 SEHNR, CDR2 FQNEAQ (reference sequence). V gave up 0 bases and J gave up 13 bases, with 12 bases separating them. There are 12 residues in the CDR3. Sequenced input: PBMCs. This TCR came from a woman between 35 and 50 years old in good health. Some clones in this sample may be carry-over from other donors' samples. This chain links TRBV7-9 with TRBJ1-2; D not certain. The CDR3: CASSLALADRTF. DNA for the CDR3: TGTGCCAGCAGCTTAGCCCTGGCCGATCGCACCTTC.